Shown below are 12 T cell receptor beta chains from a single sample sequenced in a study of shared clonotypes between healthy human individuals. Measured with immunoSEQ multiplex PCR; TCRdb has only the in-frame clones, and not every one. The sample consists of 2 million to 2.5 million clones, roughly 92% of them appearing once. What was sequenced was naive CD4+ T cells from PBMCs. Specified subset: CD45RA+ positively selected. The receptor set was obtained from a man between 18 and 35 years old in good health. Some clones in this sample may be carry-over from other donors' samples.

The chain carries TRBV2 and TRBJ2-3, with 8 bases identical to TRBD1. The CDR3 totals 14 residues. V dropped 6 bases and J dropped 5; count of bases not matched to a gene: 7. CDR1 and CDR2 (germline): SNHLY, FYNNEI. Here the CDR3 reads CASRAGGFRDTQYF. The CDR3 DNA reads as TGTGCCAGCAGGGCAGGGGGCTTCCGAGATACGCAGTATTTT. The full variable domain, completed using reference TRBV2 and TRBJ2-3, is EPEVTQTPSHQVTQMGQEVILRCVPISNHLYFYWYRQILGQKVEFLVSFYNNEISEKSEIFDDQFSVERPDGSNFTLKIRSTKLEDSAMYFCASRAGGFRDTQYFGPGTRLTVL.

V and J are TRBV7-2 and TRBJ2-7; 8 bases match TRBD2. Trimming took 5 bases from V and 7 from J; bases not matched to a gene: 7. Germline lookup yields CDR1 SGHTA and CDR2 FQGNSA. The CDR3 loop spans 13 amino acids. In nucleotides, the CDR3 is TGTGCCAGCAGCAGGACTAGCTTCCGAGAGCAGTACTTC. Translating gives CASSRTSFREQYF.

To note about this clone: Other DNA sequences in this sample translate to the same CDR3. Written as DNA, the CDR3 is TGTGCCAGCAGTTTGCCGGGCGTCTACGAGCAGTACTTC. As protein: CASSLPGVYEQYF. The chain links TRBV28 to TRBJ2-7; D is unresolved. The CDR3 spans 13 residues. V was pared by 3 bases and J by 3 bases, with 9 bases between. Germline CDR1 is MDHEN and CDR2 is SYDVKM.

This clone was seen a single time. At the DNA level, this CDR3 is encoded by other sequences in the same sample as well. J is TRBJ1-2 and V is TRBV4-1; a possible D gene is TRBD1 (6 bases). CDR3 size: 14 residues. Trimming removed 1 base from V and 3 bases from J, with 9 bases in between. Looked up from germline, CDR1 is MGHRA and CDR2 is YSYEKL. This chain's CDR3 is CASSQGGGYYGYTF. DNA of the CDR3: TGCGCCAGCAGCCAAGGAGGGGGATACTATGGCTACACCTTC.

The chain is built from TRBV7-3 and TRBJ2-1; 9 bases align to TRBD2. The trim removed 2 bases at V and 9 bases at J, leaving 5 bases unmatched. CDR3 length: 14 amino acids. CDR1 and CDR2 from the germline V gene are SGHTA and FQGTGA. The CDR3 DNA follows: TGTGCCAGCAGCTTAGTAGCGGGAGAAGGTGAGCAGTTCTTC. Translation: CASSLVAGEGEQFF.

The chain has TRBV15 and TRBJ1-2, with D perhaps TRBD1 (5 bases). CDR1 LNHNV and CDR2 YYDKDF come from the germline V gene (reference sequence). The CDR3 loop spans 14 amino acids. V was shortened by 0 bases and J by 8 bases, with 13 bases between the two germline ends. As DNA, the CDR3 is TGTGCCACCAGCAGAGATTGGCAGGACATAGGCTACACCTTC. It yields the protein CATSRDWQDIGYTF.

This chain uses TRBV4-2 with TRBJ1-5; D not certain. V was clipped by 0 bases and J by 5 bases, with 14 bases between them. The CDR3 contains 16 residues. Germline V gene lookup returns CDR1 LGHNA and CDR2 YNFKEQ. CDR3 DNA sequence: TGTGCCAGCAGCCAAGAAGAGGGAGGGTTTGATCAGCCCCAGCATTTT. As protein: CASSQEEGGFDQPQHF.

The rearrangement uses TRBV6-5 and TRBJ1-2, with D possibly being TRBD1 (6 bases). Germline CDR1 and CDR2: MNHEY and SVGAGI. Trimming stripped 4 bases from V and 3 bases from J, with 15 bases between. CDR3 length: 15 amino acids. Here the CDR3 reads CASSSIQGWDYGYTF. CDR3 nucleotides: TGTGCCAGCAGTTCGATACAGGGTTGGGACTATGGCTACACCTTC.

Concerning this clone itself: Other DNA sequences of this sample code for an identical CDR3. The chain uses TRBV4-3 and TRBJ2-5; 11 bases agree with TRBD1. The junction had 1 base not matched to a gene; V was cut back by 3 bases and J by 4 bases. CDR3 size: 14 residues. Germline CDR1 reads LGHNA; CDR2 reads YSLEER. The DNA for the CDR3 is TGCGCCAGCAGCCAGGACAGGGGGCGAGAGACCCAGTACTTC. This gives the protein CASSQDRGRETQYF.

V is TRBV5-1 and J is TRBJ2-3, with D unresolved. In germline, CDR1 is SGHRS, CDR2 YFSETQ. The CDR3 runs 14 residues. Trimming pared 4 bases from V and 4 bases from J, leaving 13 bases between. The DNA of the CDR3 is TGCGCCAGCAGCCCAGGACGGTCTCCAGATACGCAGTATTTT. This codes for CASSPGRSPDTQYF.

This CDR3 is CASSLDRENEQFF. The CDR3 bases are TGTGCCAGCAGCTTAGATCGGGAGAATGAGCAGTTCTTC. J is TRBJ2-1 and V is TRBV7-7; TRBD2 might be the D (6 bases). This CDR3 has 13 residues. Trimming removed 1 base from V and 7 bases from J, with 8 bases in between. Germline V gene sequence: CDR1 SSHAT, CDR2 FNYEAQ (reference sequence).

The chain carries TRBV5-1 and TRBJ1-2; 9 bases align to TRBD1. This CDR3 comprises 16 residues. The junction had 11 bases not matched to a gene; V was cut back by 4 bases and J by 4 bases. Germline CDR1 reads SGHRS; CDR2 reads YFSETQ. The CDR3 region has the DNA TGCGCCAGCAGCCCGGCACAGGGGGCTTTCGTCTATGGCTACACCTTC. Protein sequence: CASSPAQGAFVYGYTF.